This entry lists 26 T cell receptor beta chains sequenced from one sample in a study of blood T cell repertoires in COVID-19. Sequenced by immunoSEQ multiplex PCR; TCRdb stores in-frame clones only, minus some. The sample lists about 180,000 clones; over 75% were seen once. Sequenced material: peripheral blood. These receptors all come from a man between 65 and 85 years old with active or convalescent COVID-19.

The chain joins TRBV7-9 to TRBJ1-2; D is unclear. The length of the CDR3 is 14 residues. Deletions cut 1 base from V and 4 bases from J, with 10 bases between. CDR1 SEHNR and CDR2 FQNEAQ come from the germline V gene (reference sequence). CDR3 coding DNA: TGTGCCAGCAGCTTAGGTGGCAGTTCCTATGGCTACACCTTC. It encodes CASSLGGSSYGYTF. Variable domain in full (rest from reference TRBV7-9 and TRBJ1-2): DTGVSQNPRHKITKRGQNVTFRCDPISEHNRLYWYRQTLGQGPEFLTYFQNEAQLEKSRLLSDRFSAERPKGSFSTLEIQRTEQGDSAMYLCASSLGGSSYGYTFGSGTRLTVV.

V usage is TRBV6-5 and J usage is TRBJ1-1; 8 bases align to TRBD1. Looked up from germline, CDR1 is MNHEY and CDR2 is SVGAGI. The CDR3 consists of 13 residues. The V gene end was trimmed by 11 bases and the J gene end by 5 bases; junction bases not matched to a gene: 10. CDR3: CAGTGQGRTEAFF. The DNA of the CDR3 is TGTGCCGGAACTGGACAGGGAAGGACTGAAGCTTTCTTT.

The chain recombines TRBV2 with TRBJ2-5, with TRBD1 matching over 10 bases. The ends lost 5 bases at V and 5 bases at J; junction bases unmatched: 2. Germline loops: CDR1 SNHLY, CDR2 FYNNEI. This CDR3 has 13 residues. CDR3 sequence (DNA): TGTGCCAGCAGTCGGGGACAGGGGGAGACCCAGTACTTC. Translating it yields CASSRGQGETQYF.

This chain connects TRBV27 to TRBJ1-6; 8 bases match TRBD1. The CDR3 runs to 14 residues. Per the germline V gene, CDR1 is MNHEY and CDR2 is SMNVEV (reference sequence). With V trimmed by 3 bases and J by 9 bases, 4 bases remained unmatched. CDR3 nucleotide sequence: TGTGCCAGCAGTTTGGATCAGGGGGCTTCACCCCTCCACTTT. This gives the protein CASSLDQGASPLHF.

The CDR3 bases are TGTGCCAGCAGCCAAGGTGGAGATCGGGGTAGGGAGACCCAGTACTTC. It codes for CASSQGGDRGRETQYF. The chain carries TRBV14 and TRBJ2-5, with D possibly matching TRBD2 (5 bases). This CDR3 has 16 amino acids. Deletions cut 1 base from V and 5 bases from J, with 17 bases between. Germline-derived CDR1 and CDR2 are SGHDN and FVKESK.

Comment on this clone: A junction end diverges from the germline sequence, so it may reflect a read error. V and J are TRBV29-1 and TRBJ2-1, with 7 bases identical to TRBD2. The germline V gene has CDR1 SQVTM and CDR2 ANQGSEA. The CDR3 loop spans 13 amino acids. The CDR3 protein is CSIDGGSGNEQFF. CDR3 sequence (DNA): TGCAGCATTGACGGCGGGAGCGGCAATGAGCAGTTCTTC.

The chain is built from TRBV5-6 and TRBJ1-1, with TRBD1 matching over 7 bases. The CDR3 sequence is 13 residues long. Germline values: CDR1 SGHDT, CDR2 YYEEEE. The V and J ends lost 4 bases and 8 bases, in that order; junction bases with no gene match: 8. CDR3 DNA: TGTGCCAGCAGCACCCGGGACAGACAGGAAGCTTTCTTT. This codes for CASSTRDRQEAFF.

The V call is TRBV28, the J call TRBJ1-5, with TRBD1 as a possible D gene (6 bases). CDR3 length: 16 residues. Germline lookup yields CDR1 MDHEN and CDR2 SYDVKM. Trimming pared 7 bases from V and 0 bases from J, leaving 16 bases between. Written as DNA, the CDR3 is TGTGCCAGCACTCCCGTGGACAGATATAGCAATCAGCCCCAGCATTTT. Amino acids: CASTPVDRYSNQPQHF. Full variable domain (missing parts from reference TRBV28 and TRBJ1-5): DVKVTQSSRYLVKRTGEKVFLECVQDMDHENMFWYRQDPGLGLRLIYFSYDVKMKEKGDIPEGYSVSREKKERFSLILESASTNQTSMYLCASTPVDRYSNQPQHFGDGTRLSIL.

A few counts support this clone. CDR3 nucleotides: TGTGCCAGCAGCGTAGAGGACAGGGGCACTGAAGCTTTCTTT. Translating it yields CASSVEDRGTEAFF. V is TRBV9 and J is TRBJ1-1, with TRBD1 matching 9 bases. CDR3 length equals 14 residues. V shed 0 bases, J shed 4 bases, and the junction held 1 base outside the gene matches. The germline V gene has CDR1 SGDLS and CDR2 YYNGEE.

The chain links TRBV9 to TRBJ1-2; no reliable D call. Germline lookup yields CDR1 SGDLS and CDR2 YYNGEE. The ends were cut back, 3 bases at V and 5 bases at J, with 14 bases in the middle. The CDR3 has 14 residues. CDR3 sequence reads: CASSGRTGGYGYTF. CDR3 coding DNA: TGTGCCAGCAGCGGCCGGACGGGAGGTTATGGCTACACCTTC.

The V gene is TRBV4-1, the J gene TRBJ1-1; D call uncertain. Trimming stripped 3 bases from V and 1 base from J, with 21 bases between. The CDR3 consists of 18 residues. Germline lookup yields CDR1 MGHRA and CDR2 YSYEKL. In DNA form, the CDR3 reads TGCGCCAGCAGCCATTACTTGTTTCCGGGATCCGAGAACACTGAAGCTTTCTTT. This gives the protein CASSHYLFPGSENTEAFF.

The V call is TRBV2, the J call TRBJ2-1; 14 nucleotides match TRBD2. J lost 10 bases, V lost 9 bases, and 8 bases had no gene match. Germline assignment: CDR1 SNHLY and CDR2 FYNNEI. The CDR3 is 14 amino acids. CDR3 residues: CASTGTSGRSEQFF. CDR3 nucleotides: TGTGCCAGTACCGGGACTAGCGGGAGATCGGAGCAGTTCTTC.

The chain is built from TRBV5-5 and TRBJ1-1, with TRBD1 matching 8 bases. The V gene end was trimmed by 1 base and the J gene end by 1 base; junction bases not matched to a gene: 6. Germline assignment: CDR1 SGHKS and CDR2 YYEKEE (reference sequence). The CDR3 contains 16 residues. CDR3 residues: CASSLFGTGKNTEAFF. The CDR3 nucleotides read TGTGCCAGCAGCTTGTTCGGGACAGGAAAGAACACTGAAGCTTTCTTT.

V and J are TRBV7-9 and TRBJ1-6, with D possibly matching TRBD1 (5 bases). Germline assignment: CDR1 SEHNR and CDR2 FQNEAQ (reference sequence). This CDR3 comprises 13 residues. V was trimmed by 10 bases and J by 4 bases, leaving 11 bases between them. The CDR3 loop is CAITTEYNSPLHF. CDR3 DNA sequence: TGTGCCATAACGACAGAATATAATTCACCCCTCCACTTT.

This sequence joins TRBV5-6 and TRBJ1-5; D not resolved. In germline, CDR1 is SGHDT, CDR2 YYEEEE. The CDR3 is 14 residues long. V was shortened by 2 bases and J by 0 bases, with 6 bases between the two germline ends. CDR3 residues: CASSFSDSNQPQHF. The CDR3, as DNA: TGTGCCAGCAGCTTCAGTGATAGCAATCAGCCCCAGCATTTT.

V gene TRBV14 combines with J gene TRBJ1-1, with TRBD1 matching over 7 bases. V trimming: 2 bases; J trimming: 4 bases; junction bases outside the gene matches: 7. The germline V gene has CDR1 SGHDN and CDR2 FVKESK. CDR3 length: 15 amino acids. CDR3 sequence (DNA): TGTGCCAGCAGCCAAAACAGGGGATGGAGCACTGAAGCTTTCTTT. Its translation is CASSQNRGWSTEAFF.

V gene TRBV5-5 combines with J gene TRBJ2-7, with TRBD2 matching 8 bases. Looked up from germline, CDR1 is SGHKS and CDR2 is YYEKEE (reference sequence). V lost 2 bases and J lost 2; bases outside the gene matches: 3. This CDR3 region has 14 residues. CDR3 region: CASSFNGRAYEQYF. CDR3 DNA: TGTGCCAGCAGCTTTAACGGGAGGGCCTACGAGCAGTACTTC.

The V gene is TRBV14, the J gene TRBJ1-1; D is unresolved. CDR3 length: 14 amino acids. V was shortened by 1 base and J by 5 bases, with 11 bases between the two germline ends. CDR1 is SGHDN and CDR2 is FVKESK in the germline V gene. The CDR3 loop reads CASSQGLGRTEAFF. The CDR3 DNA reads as TGTGCCAGCAGCCAAGGATTAGGGAGGACTGAAGCTTTCTTT. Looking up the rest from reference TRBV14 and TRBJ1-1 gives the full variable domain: EAGVTQFPSHSVIEKGQTVTLRCDPISGHDNLYWYRRVMGKEIKFLLHFVKESKQDESGMPNNRFLAERTGGTYSTLKVQPAELEDSGVYFCASSQGLGRTEAFFGQGTRLTVV.

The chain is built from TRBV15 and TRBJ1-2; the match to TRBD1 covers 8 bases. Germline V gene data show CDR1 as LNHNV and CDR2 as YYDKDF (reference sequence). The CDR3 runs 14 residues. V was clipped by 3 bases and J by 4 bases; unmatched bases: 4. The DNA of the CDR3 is TGTGCCACCAGCAGGGACAGGGCGTCCTATGGCTACACCTTC. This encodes CATSRDRASYGYTF.

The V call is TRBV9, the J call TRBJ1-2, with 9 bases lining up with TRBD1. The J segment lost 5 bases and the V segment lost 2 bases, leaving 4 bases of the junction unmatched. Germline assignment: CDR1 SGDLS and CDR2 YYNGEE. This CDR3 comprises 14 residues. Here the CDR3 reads CASSVQQGAYGYTF. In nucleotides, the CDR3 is TGTGCCAGCAGCGTGCAACAGGGGGCGTATGGCTACACCTTC. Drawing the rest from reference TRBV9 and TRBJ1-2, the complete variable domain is DSGVTQTPKHLITATGQRVTLRCSPRSGDLSVYWYQQSLDQGLQFLIQYYNGEERAKGNILERFSAQQFPDLHSELNLSSLELGDSALYFCASSVQQGAYGYTFGSGTRLTVV.

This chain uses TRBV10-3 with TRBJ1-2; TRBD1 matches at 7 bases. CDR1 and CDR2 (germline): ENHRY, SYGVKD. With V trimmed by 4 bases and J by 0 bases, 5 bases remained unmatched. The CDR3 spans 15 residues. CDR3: CAISGGTDTNYGYTF. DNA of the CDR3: TGTGCCATCAGTGGCGGGACAGACACTAACTATGGCTACACCTTC.

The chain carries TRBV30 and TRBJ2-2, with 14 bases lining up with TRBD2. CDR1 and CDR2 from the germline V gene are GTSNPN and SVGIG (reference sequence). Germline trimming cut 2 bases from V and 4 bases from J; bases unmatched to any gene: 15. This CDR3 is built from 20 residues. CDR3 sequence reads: CAWSRGWTSGGFYSTGELFF. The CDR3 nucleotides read TGTGCCTGGAGTCGGGGTTGGACTAGCGGGGGGTTTTACTCCACCGGGGAGCTGTTTTTT.

Here the CDR3 reads CASSFGQGSTDTQYF. Here the CDR3 DNA reads TGCGCCAGCAGCTTCGGACAGGGAAGCACAGATACGCAGTATTTT. The V and J genes are TRBV5-1 and TRBJ2-3; 8 bases are a match to TRBD1. Germline-derived CDR1 and CDR2 are SGHRS and YFSETQ. CDR3 length: 15 amino acids. V was pared by 2 bases and J by 0 bases, with 2 bases of the junction left unmatched.

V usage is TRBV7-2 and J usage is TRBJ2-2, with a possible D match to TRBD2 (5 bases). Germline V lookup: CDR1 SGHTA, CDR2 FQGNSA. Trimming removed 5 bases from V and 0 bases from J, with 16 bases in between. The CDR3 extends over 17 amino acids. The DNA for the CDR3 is TGTGCCAGCAGCCCGCGTAATCCGGGGACGAACACCGGGGAGCTGTTTTTT. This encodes CASSPRNPGTNTGELFF.

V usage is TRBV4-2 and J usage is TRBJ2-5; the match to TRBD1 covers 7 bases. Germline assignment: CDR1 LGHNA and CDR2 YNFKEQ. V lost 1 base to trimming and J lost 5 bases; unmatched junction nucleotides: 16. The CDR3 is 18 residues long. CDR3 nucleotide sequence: TGTGCCAGCAGCCAAGGAACTTCCCGGGACAGAAGGGTGGAGACCCAGTACTTC. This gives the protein CASSQGTSRDRRVETQYF.

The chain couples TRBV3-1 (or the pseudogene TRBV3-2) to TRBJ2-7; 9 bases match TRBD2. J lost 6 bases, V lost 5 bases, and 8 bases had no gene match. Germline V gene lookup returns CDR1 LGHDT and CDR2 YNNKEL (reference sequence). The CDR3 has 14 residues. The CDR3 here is CASSVAGESGEQYF. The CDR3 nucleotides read TGTGCCAGCAGCGTAGCGGGAGAAAGTGGCGAGCAGTACTTC.